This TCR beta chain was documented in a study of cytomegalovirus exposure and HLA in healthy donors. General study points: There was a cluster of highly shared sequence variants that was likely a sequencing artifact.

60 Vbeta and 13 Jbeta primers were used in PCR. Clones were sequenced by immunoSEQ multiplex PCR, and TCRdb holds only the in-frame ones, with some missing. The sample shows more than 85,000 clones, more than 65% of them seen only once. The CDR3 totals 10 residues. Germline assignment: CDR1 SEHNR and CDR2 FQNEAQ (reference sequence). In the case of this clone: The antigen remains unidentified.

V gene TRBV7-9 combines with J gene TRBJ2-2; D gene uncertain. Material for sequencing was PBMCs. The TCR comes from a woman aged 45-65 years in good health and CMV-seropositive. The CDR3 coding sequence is TGTTCCGGAGCAGACGGGGAGCTGTTTTTT. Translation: CSGADGELFF.